The present entry profiles one TCR beta chain with its context. The clone's antigen remains unknown. The input lacks base qualities; no much larger clone sits a single base away. The germline V gene supplies CDR1 SGHRS and CDR2 YFSETQ. V sheds 0 bases and J sheds 2 bases, leaving 8 bases between their ends. Its CDR3 holds 14 amino acids, cysteine through phenylalanine. Here the CDR3 DNA is all that survives: 42 bases in frame from base 1. In total, 666 healthy bone marrow donors made up the cohort. All cohort members were sampled while nominally healthy, although unrecorded immune exposures were likely present. The donor was CMV seropositive and was included in the group of about 290 seropositive cohort members. A peripheral blood sample was collected from each donor, and TCR beta sequencing was performed on peripheral blood mononuclear cells. Genomic DNA was extracted from the blood cell samples with the Qiagen DNeasy Blood Extraction Kit.

The data are from a study of cytomegalovirus exposure and HLA in healthy donors (dated by TCRdb to about 2017). About the full investigation: An earlier analysis of approximately 590 of the donors reported more than 250 Gb of sequence data and some 100 million unique TCR beta sequences from approximately 180 million T cells. In addition to the first cohort of 666 subjects, a separate validation cohort of approximately 130 different subjects was used. Among around 400 genotyped donors of the cohort, an average of approximately 240,000 unique TCR beta nucleotide sequences was sequenced per donor, of which 15% to 20% were non-productive. Among the approximately 430 genotyped donors, approximately 82% belonged to the genetic ancestry cluster associated with self-reported Caucasian donors. In a later analysis, previously published TCR beta repertoires from about 670 donors were re-analyzed and high-resolution HLA genotyping was added so that TCR occurrence patterns could be studied. Donor age, sex, ethnicity and CMV serostatus were compiled alongside the repertoire data. All discovery cohort repertoires had been generated on a single sequencing platform. High-throughput TCR immunosequencing, statistical association of individual TCRs with disease status, and machine learning were combined to predict cytomegalovirus infection status. The aim of the study was to test whether cataloging public T cell receptors could identify signatures of past pathogen exposure. Because of strong linkage in the cohort, roughly five DR-DQ haplotypes were treated as single units for association and clustering. In the later analysis, no new phenotypic data were used to find candidate immune exposures; instead, reliance was placed on TCR beta sequences and their occurrence across donors. To decide whether each TCR beta V gene segment behaved as functional or pseudogenic, an earlier analysis of over 500 of the donors relied on high-throughput TCR beta sequencing. Typing coverage differed by locus: A, B, C, DRB1 and DQB1 were typed in roughly 620-630 donors, DQA1 in 500 to 550, DPA1 in some 610, and DPB1 in roughly 470. Using immunosequencing, the study profiled T cell repertoires from 550 to 750 subjects and related those repertoires to cytomegalovirus serostatus. HLA typing covered class I and class II loci at four-digit resolution. A later genetic analysis took genome-wide SNP genotypes for about three fifths of the 666 donors and used that subset as a discovery cohort. Around 330 gigabases of sequencing data and around 85 million unique TCR sequences made up an early release that covered approximately 620 HLA-typed donors.

Library prep was done by the immunoSEQ multiplex PCR assay. For the multiplex PCR, a mixture combining 60 forward primers for TCR Vbeta segments and 13 reverse primers for TCR Jbeta segments was used. Amplification of the CDR3 region of rearranged TCR beta genes was performed with a multiplex PCR assay on genomic DNA. On the Illumina HiSeq System, the amplified TCR beta libraries were sequenced as 87-base-pair reads. The original pipeline was this. Across the 500 to 700 repertoires, a later analysis counted roughly 84 million unique TCR beta chains, some 11 million of which were shared by at least two donors. Raw reads were error-corrected and collapsed into unique sequences with a nearest-neighbor algorithm that merged closely related sequences to remove PCR and sequencing errors. CDR3 sequences were aligned to IMGT reference sequences to assign V, D and J gene segments. For a sequence to be retained, a match of at least six nucleotides was required to both a V gene segment and a J gene segment. Rearrangements were classified as productive when the CDR3 lacked stop codons and remained in frame with V and J, and all other rearrangements were classified as non-productive. Following IMGT convention, CDR3 was defined as the stretch from the second conserved V-encoded cysteine up to the conserved J-encoded phenylalanine. Sequences without an unambiguous match to a single V gene segment were excluded from the earlier analysis of several hundred of the donors. An earlier analysis of approximately 590 of the donors called V segments functional above 56.7% productive rearrangements and segregating when the between-donor standard deviation exceeded 5%. A statistical classification framework was built for diagnosing cytomegalovirus status from the catalog of TCR beta chain sequences. V and J gene assignment, in a later analysis, came from comparing TCR nucleotide sequences with IMGT/GENE-DB human TR gene sequences. In a later analysis, CDR3 sequences and most-parsimonious VDJ recombination scenarios were assigned using the TCRdist pipeline. In a later analysis, each TCR beta chain was defined by its CDR3 amino acid sequence together with its V-gene family, and reads without a unique V-gene family were excluded. To address suspected cross-contamination and a sequencing artifact, a later analysis removed around 600 highly shared, low-generation-probability nucleotide sequences. In a later analysis, a clonal expansion index for each public chain was calculated from normalized within-repertoire ranks of inferred template counts. Generation probabilities in a later analysis came from a VDJ recombination model fitted to out-of-frame rearrangements, and those results were checked against IGoR. In a later analysis, hypergeometric tests were used to score TCR-TCR, TCR-HLA and TCR-CMV co-occurrence, with a repertoire-size bias correction applied to TCR pairs. In a later analysis, false discovery rates were estimated by permuting HLA or CMV assignments 20 times. A later analysis grouped co-occurring TCRs with DBSCAN, adding TCRdist sequence similarity when clustering within HLA-allele-positive subsets. Co-occurrence clustering excluded repertoires with fewer than 30,000 or more than 120,000 public chains, plus five with anomalous nucleotide sharing. TCRdb obtained this table from immuneACCESS and retained in-frame rearrangements with V and J assigned. These tables miss some clones; where compared with another copy, unresolved V genes account for less than half of the shortfall, and the remainder is unexplained. That table supplies the V and J calls and clone size; D and trimming were determined from the DNA. The table for this sample lists roughly 82,000 clones; 72% of them were counted only once. The top ten constitute 11% of the sample.

Summary of the overall study and its limitations: The authors suggested that the approach could potentially be extended to other disease states and immunological phenotypes. A further reported finding was that TCR beta sequences accurately predicted the HLA-A and HLA-B alleles for most subjects in the first cohort. In a later analysis, several top co-occurrence clusters were reported to appear linked to parvovirus B19, influenza, CMV and Epstein-Barr virus. The study listed 164 TCR beta chains as associated with cytomegalovirus. In vitro tests confirmed that a few of the cytomegalovirus-associated TCR beta chains recognize cytomegalovirus antigens. In a later analysis, most CMV-associated TCR beta chains were found to appear HLA-restricted, with HLA associations seemingly driven largely by CMV exposure. Specific HLA alleles were associated with about 17,000 TCR beta sequences at a false discovery rate of 0.05 in a later analysis. An earlier analysis of approximately 500 of the donors showed that most TCR beta V segments appeared in productive rearrangements either about 87% or about 30% of the time, which broadly matched IMGT annotations. V-gene and J-gene trimming of TCR beta chains was associated with a missense DCLRE1C variant in a later genetic analysis, and the association was replicated in an independent cohort. The presence/absence analyses assumed that sequencing depth was roughly uniform across donors, and that assumption may not be true. Correlated functional status among segregating V segments might reflect linkage disequilibrium, but an unknown experimental factor could not be ruled out. The classifier was reported to diagnose cytomegalovirus status with high specificity and sensitivity in both the original and validation cohorts. In a later analysis, HLA-associated TCR beta chains were found to be more clonally expanded and to have lower generation probabilities than equally common non-associated chains. A cluster of highly shared sequence variants was judged likely to represent a technical artifact of the sequencing pipeline. Only TCR beta chains were sequenced in this cohort, and the absence of alpha or paired-chain data limited detectable features. Immune exposure information for the cohort was limited to CMV serostatus. Assigning TCR associations to individual alleles was difficult when HLA alleles, especially DR and DQ, strongly co-occurred. Because HLA typing was unavailable for some donors at each locus, only the typed subset was used in association tests. Some IMGT-functional V segments, including TRBV6-2 and TRBV6-3, could not be told apart with the 87-base-pair reads, so those segments were excluded. While some public TCRs were present in many individuals, most TCR sequences turned up only very rarely across donors. A later genetic analysis reported fewer N-insertions in productive TCRs among donors in an Asian-associated ancestry cluster than the approximately 670-donor mean. The earlier analysis of 450 to 700 of the donors excluded approximately 15 rarely observed V segments, including chromosome 9 orphons, because counts were too low. According to a later analysis, TCR association rates differed among HLA loci, with DRB1 alleles showing the most associated TCRs and HLA-C alleles showing the fewest.

What was sequenced was PBMCs. The chain couples TRBV5-1 to TRBJ2-5; TRBD1 is possibly the D segment (6 matching bases). The source is a middle-aged woman in good health and CMV-seropositive. In nucleotides, the sequence is TGCGCCAGCAGCTTGGCCACAGGGCAAGAGACCCAGTACTTC. Its translation reads: CASSLATGQETQYF.